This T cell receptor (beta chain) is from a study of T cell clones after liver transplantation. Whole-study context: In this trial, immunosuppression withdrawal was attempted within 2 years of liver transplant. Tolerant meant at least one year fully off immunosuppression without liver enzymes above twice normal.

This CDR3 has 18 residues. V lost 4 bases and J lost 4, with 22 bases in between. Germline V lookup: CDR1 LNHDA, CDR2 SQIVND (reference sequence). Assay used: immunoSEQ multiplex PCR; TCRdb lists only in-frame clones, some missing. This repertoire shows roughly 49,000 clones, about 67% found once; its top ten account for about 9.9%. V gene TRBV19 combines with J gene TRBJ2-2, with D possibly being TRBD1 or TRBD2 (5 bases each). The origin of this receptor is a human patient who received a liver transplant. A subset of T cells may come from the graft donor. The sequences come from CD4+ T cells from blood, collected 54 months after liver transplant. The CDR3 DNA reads TGTGCCAGTAGTACCGGGGTCCCGGGACGGCAGGGCACCGGGGAGCTGTTTTTT. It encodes CASSTGVPGRQGTGELFF.